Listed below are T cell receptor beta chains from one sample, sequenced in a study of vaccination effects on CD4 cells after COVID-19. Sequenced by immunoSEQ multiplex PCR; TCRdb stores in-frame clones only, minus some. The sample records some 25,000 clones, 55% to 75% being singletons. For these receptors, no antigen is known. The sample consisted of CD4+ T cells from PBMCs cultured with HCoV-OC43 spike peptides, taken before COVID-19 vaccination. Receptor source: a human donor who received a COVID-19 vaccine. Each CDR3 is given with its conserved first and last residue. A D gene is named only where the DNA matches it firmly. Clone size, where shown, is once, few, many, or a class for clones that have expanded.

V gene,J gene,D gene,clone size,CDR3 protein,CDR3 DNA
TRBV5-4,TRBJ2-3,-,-,CASSLAGTDTQYF,TGTGCCAGCAGCTTGGCTGGCACAGATACGCAGTATTTT
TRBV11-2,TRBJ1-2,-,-,CASSSFETGLYGYTF,TGTGCCAGCAGCTCCTTCGAGACAGGCCTCTATGGCTACACCTTC
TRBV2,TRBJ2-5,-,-,CASMRGLGETQYF,TGTGCCAGCATGCGGGGGCTTGGGGAGACCCAGTACTTC
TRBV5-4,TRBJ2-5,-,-,CASSLAGWETQYF,TGTGCCAGCAGCTTGGCGGGGTGGGAGACCCAGTACTTC
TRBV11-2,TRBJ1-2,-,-,CASSSTGRTYGYTF,TGTGCCAGCAGCTCGACCGGGAGGACGTATGGCTACACCTTC
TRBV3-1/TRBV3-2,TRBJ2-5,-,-,CASSQERLRKLGTQYF,TGTGCCAGCAGCCAAGAAAGGCTGAGAAAGCTGGGGACCCAGTACTTC
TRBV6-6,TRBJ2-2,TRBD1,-,CAIKGQSNTGELFF,TGTGCCATCAAGGGACAGTCCAATACCGGGGAGCTGTTTTTT
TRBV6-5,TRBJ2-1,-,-,CASSYSRAWNEQFF,TGTGCCAGCAGTTACTCGAGGGCCTGGAATGAGCAGTTCTTC
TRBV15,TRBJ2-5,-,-,CATGTAQETQYF,TGTGCCACCGGGACGGCCCAAGAGACCCAGTACTTC
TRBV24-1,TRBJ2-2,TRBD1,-,CATSDFGQGITGELFF,TGTGCCACCAGTGATTTTGGACAGGGGATCACCGGGGAGCTGTTTTTT
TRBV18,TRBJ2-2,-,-,CASSPPNNPNTGELFF,TGTGCCAGCTCACCACCGAATAACCCTAACACCGGGGAGCTGTTTTTT
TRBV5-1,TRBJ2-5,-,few,CASTGGGVQETQYF,TGCGCCAGCACCGGGGGTGGGGTCCAAGAGACCCAGTACTTC
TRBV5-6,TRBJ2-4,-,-,CASSLASLAKNIQYF,TGTGCCAGCAGCTTGGCGAGCCTAGCCAAAAACATTCAGTACTTC
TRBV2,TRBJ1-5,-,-,CASSDDRGLSQHF,TGTGCCAGCAGCGACGATAGGGGATTATCCCAGCATTTT
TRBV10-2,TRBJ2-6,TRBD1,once,CASSGGTGVSGANVLTF,TGCGCCAGCAGTGGTGGGACAGGGGTCTCTGGGGCCAACGTCCTGACTTTC
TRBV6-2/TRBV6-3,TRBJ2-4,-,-,CASSYSIAQVVVKNIQYF,TGTGCCAGCAGTTACTCGATTGCTCAAGTGGTTGTCAAAAACATTCAGTACTTC
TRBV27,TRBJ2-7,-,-,CASSSTGFSYEQYF,TGTGCCAGCAGTTCTACGGGATTTTCCTACGAGCAGTACTTC
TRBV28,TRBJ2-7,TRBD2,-,CASSYVAGASYEQYF,TGTGCCAGCAGCTACGTAGCGGGAGCCTCCTACGAGCAGTACTTC
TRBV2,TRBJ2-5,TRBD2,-,CASSANSGRGETQYF,TGTGCCAGCAGCGCAAATAGCGGGAGAGGGGAGACCCAGTACTTC
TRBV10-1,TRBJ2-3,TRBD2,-,CASSRALAGSSTDTQYF,TGCGCCAGCAGTCGAGCCCTAGCGGGGTCTAGCACAGATACGCAGTATTTT
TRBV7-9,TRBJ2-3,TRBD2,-,CASSLGASGPSTDTQYF,TGTGCCAGCAGCTTAGGGGCTAGCGGTCCTAGCACAGATACGCAGTATTTT
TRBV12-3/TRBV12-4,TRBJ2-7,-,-,CASRPGHSYEQYF,TGTGCCAGCAGGCCGGGACACTCCTACGAGCAGTACTTC
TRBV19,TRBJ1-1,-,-,CASSRQLNTEAFF,TGTGCCAGTTCGCGACAGTTAAACACTGAAGCTTTCTTT
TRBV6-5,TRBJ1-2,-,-,CASSRDGGNGYTF,TGTGCCAGCAGTCGGGACGGGGGGAATGGCTACACCTTC
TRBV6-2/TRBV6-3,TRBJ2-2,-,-,CASSSTGELFF,TGTGCCAGCAGTTCTACCGGGGAGCTGTTTTTT
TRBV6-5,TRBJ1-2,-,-,CASSLESSYGYTF,TGTGCCAGCAGCCTAGAGAGCAGCTATGGCTACACCTTC
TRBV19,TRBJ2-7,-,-,CASAQASSYEQYF,TGTGCCTCAGCCCAGGCCTCCTCCTACGAGCAGTACTTC
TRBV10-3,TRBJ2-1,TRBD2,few,CASSHEQAGTKNEQFF,TGTGCCAGTTCCCACGAGCAAGCGGGAACTAAAAATGAGCAGTTCTTC
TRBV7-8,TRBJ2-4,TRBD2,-,CASSLVGLAGLAKNIQYF,TGTGCCAGCAGCTTAGTAGGACTAGCGGGGCTAGCCAAAAACATTCAGTACTTC
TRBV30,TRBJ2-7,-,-,CAWNEGLSYEQYF,TGTGCCTGGAACGAAGGGTTATCCTACGAGCAGTACTTC
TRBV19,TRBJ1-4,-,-,CASNSGGTMIGQLFF,TGTGCCAGCAACTCTGGAGGGACAATGATCGGCCAACTGTTTTTT
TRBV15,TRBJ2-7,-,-,CATASRDGPYEQYF,TGTGCCACCGCCTCGAGGGACGGTCCCTACGAGCAGTACTTC
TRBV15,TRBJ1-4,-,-,CATSALEPNQKLFF,TGTGCCACCAGCGCTTTGGAACCGAACCAAAAACTGTTTTTT
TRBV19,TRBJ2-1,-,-,CASSSRSGRRGDEQFF,TGTGCCAGTAGTTCTAGAAGCGGGCGCCGTGGGGATGAGCAGTTCTTC
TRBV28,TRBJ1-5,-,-,CASQKDNQPQHF,TGTGCCAGCCAGAAAGACAATCAGCCCCAGCATTTT
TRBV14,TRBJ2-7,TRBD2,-,CASQRTSGVEQYF,TGTGCCAGCCAAAGGACTAGCGGTGTCGAGCAGTACTTC
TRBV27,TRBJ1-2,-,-,CASSLAGNYGYTF,TGTGCCAGCAGTTTAGCTGGGAACTATGGCTACACCTTC
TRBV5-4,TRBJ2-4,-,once,CASSLGQGIAKNIQYF,TGTGCCAGCAGCTTGGGGCAGGGCATAGCCAAAAACATTCAGTACTTC
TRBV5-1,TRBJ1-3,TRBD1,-,CASSLATGGTGNTIYF,TGCGCCAGCAGCTTGGCGACAGGGGGCACGGGAAACACCATATATTTT
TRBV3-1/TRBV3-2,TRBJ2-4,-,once,CASSQGSGFTAKNIQYF,TGTGCCAGCAGCCAAGGAAGTGGGTTTACAGCCAAAAACATTCAGTACTTC
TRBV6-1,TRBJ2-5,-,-,CASSERGLKETQYF,TGTGCCAGCAGTGAAAGGGGACTTAAAGAGACCCAGTACTTC
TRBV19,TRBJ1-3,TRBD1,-,CASSGQGAVSGNTIYF,TGTGCCAGTTCCGGACAGGGGGCTGTGTCTGGAAACACCATATATTTT
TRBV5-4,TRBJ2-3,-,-,CASSIDMRPHVDTQYF,TGTGCCAGCAGCATTGATATGAGACCCCACGTAGATACGCAGTATTTT
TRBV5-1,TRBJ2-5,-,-,CASRVGRGSETQYF,TGCGCCAGCAGAGTGGGCAGGGGCTCGGAGACCCAGTACTTC